This TCR beta chain was documented in a study of blood T cell repertoires in COVID-19. Turning to the study itself: Acute and convalescent COVID-19 samples came from the United States, Italy and Spain. Sources were T cells, B-cell-depleted T cells, or PBMCs; the material itself was cDNA or gDNA.

Original handling: Amplifying reference gene primers gave estimates of nucleated cell counts. Sequencing was performed with immunoSEQ multiplex PCR; in TCRdb, only in-frame clones are kept and a portion is missing. The DNA was the basis for D and trimming; V, J and clone size are from that table. The data show some 300,000 clones, around 88% seen once. CDR1 is MDHEN, CDR2 SYDVKM, per germline. This CDR3 has 15 amino acids. V lost 6 bases and J lost 0, with 15 bases in between. The rearrangement links TRBV28 to TRBJ2-7, with D possibly being TRBD2 (6 bases). The sequenced material came from peripheral blood. The receptor was isolated from a woman aged 25 to 39 who had recovered from COVID-19. The CDR3 region has the DNA TGTGCCAGCAGCTCCGGACTACTCACCTCCTACGAGCAGTACTTC. Translation gives CASSSGLLTSYEQYF.